These 21 T cell receptor beta chains were all obtained from the same sample, sequenced in a study of blood T cell repertoires in COVID-19. Using immunoSEQ multiplex PCR, the repertoire was profiled, and TCRdb retains in-frame clones only, with some absent. This table holds a few hundred thousand clones, around 87% found once. Material for sequencing was peripheral blood. The origin of the receptors is a woman in her fifties or sixties with COVID-19, enrolled during active disease.

This chain joins TRBV6-5 and TRBJ2-1; D not certain. Germline V gene data show CDR1 as MNHEY and CDR2 as SVGAGI. The V end was cut by 4 bases, the J end by 0 bases, with 10 bases between. This CDR3 has 15 residues. This CDR3 is CASSLQQSSYNEQFF. DNA of the CDR3: TGTGCCAGCAGTTTACAGCAGAGCTCCTACAATGAGCAGTTCTTC.

The rearrangement uses TRBV29-1 and TRBJ1-4; D not certain. V lost 2 bases to trimming and J lost 0 bases, with 4 bases between them. This CDR3 is built from 13 residues. Germline V gene data show CDR1 as SQVTM and CDR2 as ANQGSEA. The CDR3 nucleotides read TGCAGCGTTGAACCTGCAACTAATGAAAAACTGTTTTTT. Its translation: CSVEPATNEKLFF.

This chain uses TRBV7-2 with TRBJ1-6; 11 bases are shared with TRBD1. Germline lookup yields CDR1 SGHTA and CDR2 FQGNSA. Trimming cost V 4 bases and J 8 bases; bases outside gene matches: 7. CDR3 length: 16 amino acids. In nucleotides, the CDR3 is TGTGCCAGCAGCTACCCGGGACAGGGGGTTGATTCACCCCTCCACTTT. It yields the protein CASSYPGQGVDSPLHF. The full variable domain, completed using reference TRBV7-2 and TRBJ1-6, is GAGVSQSPSNKVTEKGKDVELRCDPISGHTALYWYRQSLGQGLEFLIYFQGNSAPDKSGLPSDRFSAERTGGSVSTLTIQRTQQEDSAVYLCASSYPGQGVDSPLHFGNGTRLTVT.

The V gene is TRBV18, the J gene TRBJ1-1; 12 nucleotides match TRBD1. CDR1 is KGHSH, CDR2 LQKENI, per germline. The J segment lost 2 bases and the V segment lost 3 bases, leaving 13 bases of the junction unmatched. The CDR3 has 19 residues. This chain's CDR3 is CASSPDLGDRGRPNTEAFF. In nucleotides, the CDR3 is TGTGCCAGCTCACCCGACCTGGGGGACAGGGGGCGACCCAACACTGAAGCTTTCTTT. Supplemented by reference TRBV18 and TRBJ1-1, the full variable domain reads NAGVMQNPRHLVRRRGQEARLRCSPMKGHSHVYWYRQLPEEGLKFMVYLQKENIIDESGMPKERFSAEFPKEGPSILRIQQVVRGDSAAYFCASSPDLGDRGRPNTEAFFGQGTRLTVV.

The chain joins TRBV5-4 to TRBJ2-1; TRBD2 is a possible D gene (6 bases). The germline V and J ends were trimmed by 4 bases and 8 bases, with 19 bases remaining between them. CDR1 SGHNT and CDR2 YYREEE come from the germline V gene (reference sequence). The CDR3 extends over 15 amino acids. CDR3 sequence: CASSPGLNLVHEQFF. For the CDR3, the DNA is TGTGCCAGCAGCCCGGGACTCAATCTGGTACATGAGCAGTTCTTC.

The chain carries TRBV7-9 and TRBJ1-5; D is undetermined. V lost 2 bases and J 6 bases, leaving 11 bases between the germline ends. The CDR3 length is 14 residues. CDR1 is SEHNR, CDR2 FQNEAQ, per germline (reference sequence). CDR3 nucleotides: TGTGCCAGCAGCTTAACGGGGTTCACTCAGCCCCAGCATTTT. Encoded protein: CASSLTGFTQPQHF.

This rearrangement joins TRBV18 to TRBJ2-7, with D possibly matching TRBD1 (6 bases). This CDR3 spans 14 amino acids. In germline, CDR1 is KGHSH, CDR2 LQKENI. With 2 bases removed from V and 0 bases from J, the gap between germline ends came to 8 bases. The CDR3 DNA reads as TGTGCCAGCTCACCAACAGGGAGCTCCTACGAGCAGTACTTC. Its translation is CASSPTGSSYEQYF.

The DNA for the CDR3 is TGTGCCAGCAGCCCCAATGCAGGGGTAGAGACCCAGTACTTC. Amino acid sequence: CASSPNAGVETQYF. The V and J genes are TRBV7-3 and TRBJ2-5; tentative D call: TRBD1 (6 bases). CDR3 length equals 14 residues. From germline, CDR1 is SGHTA and CDR2 FQGTGA. The V end lost 5 bases, the J end lost 4 bases, and 14 bases lay between the germline ends.

CDR3 in DNA: TGTGCCAGCAGCCAAGACCCCCAGGGACTGACGTATGGCTACACCTTC. Amino acid sequence: CASSQDPQGLTYGYTF. V usage is TRBV4-2 and J usage is TRBJ1-2; possible D gene TRBD1, 5 bases. In germline, CDR1 is LGHNA, CDR2 YNFKEQ. V lost 0 bases to trimming and J lost 5 bases, with 16 bases between them. The CDR3 loop spans 16 amino acids.

V usage is TRBV21-1 and J usage is TRBJ1-5. TRBV21-1 is shown as a pseudogene. This CDR3 region has 16 residues. DNA for the CDR3: TGTGCCAGCAGCAAATATCCGGGAGCAGTTTTTAGGCCCCAGCATTTT. As protein: CASSKYPGAVFRPQHF.

The chain employs TRBV19 and TRBJ1-1; TRBD1 matches at 8 bases. The CDR3 is made up of 16 amino acids. The J segment lost 1 base and the V segment lost 6 bases, leaving 10 bases of the junction unmatched. Germline V CDR1 and CDR2: LNHDA, SQIVND (reference sequence). The CDR3 spells CASSPRGRRGNTEAFF. In DNA, the CDR3 is TGTGCCAGTAGCCCCAGGGGGCGGAGGGGGAACACTGAAGCTTTCTTT. Full variable domain (outside the CDR3, taken from reference TRBV19 and TRBJ1-1): DGGITQSPKYLFRKEGQNVTLSCEQNLNHDAMYWYRQDPGQGLRLIYYSQIVNDFQKGDIAEGYSVSREKKESFPLTVTSAQKNPTAFYLCASSPRGRRGNTEAFFGQGTRLTVV.

DNA for the CDR3: TGCGCCAGCAGCCTACAACACGGACTAGCGGATACGCAGTATTTT. It codes for CASSLQHGLADTQYF. The rearrangement uses TRBV4-1 and TRBJ2-3; TRBD2 matches at 9 bases. CDR1 and CDR2 (germline): MGHRA, YSYEKL. V was clipped by 4 bases and J by 6 bases; unmatched bases: 8. The CDR3 is made up of 15 amino acids.

The chain employs TRBV5-1 and TRBJ1-3, with a tentative D call TRBD1 (6 bases). The V gene lost 4 bases and the J gene lost 2 bases, with 13 bases spanning the gap. Per the germline V gene, CDR1 is SGHRS and CDR2 is YFSETQ. The CDR3 loop spans 15 amino acids. As DNA, the CDR3 is TGCGCCAGCAGCGAGCCAGGGGTCGCTGGAAACACCATATATTTT. It specifies CASSEPGVAGNTIYF.

This clone occurred once. V gene TRBV2 combines with J gene TRBJ2-5; TRBD1 matches 8 bases. The CDR3 is made up of 13 amino acids. CDR1 is SNHLY and CDR2 is FYNNEI in the germline V gene. The V segment lost 10 bases and the J segment 5 bases; nucleotides outside the gene matches: 9. The CDR3 here is CANDGTGVETQYF. CDR3 coding DNA: TGTGCCAACGACGGGACAGGAGTGGAGACCCAGTACTTC.

The V gene is TRBV4-3, the J gene TRBJ1-1; a weak D match, TRBD1 (5 bases). The germline V and J ends were trimmed by 1 base and 11 bases, with 14 bases remaining between them. Germline V gives CDR1 LGHNA, CDR2 YSLEER. The CDR3 is 13 amino acids. The CDR3 bases are TGCGCCAGCAGCCAAGTCCTGGGGCCGTGGGCTTTCTTT. It encodes CASSQVLGPWAFF.

This clone was recorded only once. The chain is built from TRBV7-9 and TRBJ2-2; TRBD2 might be the D (5 bases). Germline V gives CDR1 SEHNR, CDR2 FQNEAQ (reference sequence). V gave up 1 base and J gave up 2 bases, with 8 bases separating them. This CDR3 region has 15 residues. CDR3 coding DNA: TGTGCCAGCAGCTTAGGAGGGTTAAACACCGGGGAGCTGTTTTTT. Encoded protein: CASSLGGLNTGELFF.

The sample holds a few counts of this clone. The genes are TRBV19 and TRBJ2-1; 12 bases match TRBD2. Trimming cost V 6 bases and J 8 bases; bases outside gene matches: 8. CDR3 length: 15 residues. CDR1 LNHDA and CDR2 SQIVND come from the germline V gene (reference sequence). DNA for the CDR3: TGTGCCAGTAGACCTCGGACTAGCGGGGTTCATGAGCAGTTCTTC. The encoded protein is CASRPRTSGVHEQFF.

V usage is TRBV5-1 and J usage is TRBJ1-2; a possible D gene is TRBD1 (6 bases). CDR3 size: 13 residues. V lost 0 bases, J lost 11 bases, and 14 bases lay in between. CDR1 SGHRS and CDR2 YFSETQ come from the germline V gene. The CDR3: CASSLEGVRDYTF. For the CDR3, the DNA is TGCGCCAGCAGCTTGGAGGGGGTCAGGGATTACACCTTC.

This chain connects TRBV4-1 to TRBJ1-1; tentatively, D is TRBD1 (5 bases). In germline, CDR1 is MGHRA, CDR2 YSYEKL. Trimming shortened V by 2 bases and J by 3 bases, and 7 bases separated the two germline ends. This CDR3 comprises 13 residues. For the CDR3, the DNA is TGCGCCAGCAGCCAAACAGGCCACACTGAAGCTTTCTTT. It codes for CASSQTGHTEAFF.

The chain uses TRBV6-5 and TRBJ2-3; 7 bases match TRBD2. V was clipped by 4 bases and J by 5 bases; unmatched bases: 9. The CDR3 totals 15 residues. The germline V gene has CDR1 MNHEY and CDR2 SVGAGI. As DNA, the CDR3 is TGTGCCAGCAGTTTCTCGCGGGGGTCGGTAGATACGCAGTATTTT. As protein: CASSFSRGSVDTQYF.

The chain recombines TRBV2 with TRBJ1-4; TRBD1 matches at 7 bases. The CDR3 runs to 14 residues. J was trimmed by 11 bases and V by 6 bases; bases with no gene match: 12. Germline V gene lookup returns CDR1 SNHLY and CDR2 FYNNEI. The DNA of the CDR3 is TGTGCCAGCAGACAGGGGACAGCACTGGGGAAACTGTTTTTT. Its translation: CASRQGTALGKLFF.